What follows are 10 T cell receptor beta chains derived from one specimen sequenced in a study of shared clonotypes between healthy human individuals. Assay used: immunoSEQ multiplex PCR; TCRdb lists only in-frame clones, some missing. The sample carries 2 million to 2.5 million clones, approximately 96% recorded once. Sequences were obtained from naive CD4+ T cells sorted from blood. As for subset: CD45RA+ positively selected. The receptors were sampled from a man younger than 35 in good health.

This rearrangement joins TRBV28 to TRBJ1-2, with D tentatively TRBD1 (6 bases). Trimming removed 6 bases at V and 4 bases at J, with 18 bases between. The CDR3 sequence is 15 residues long. Per germline, CDR1 MDHEN and CDR2 SYDVKM. The CDR3 region is CASSSTSDRSYGYTF. Here the CDR3 DNA reads TGTGCCAGCAGCTCAACCTCGGACAGATCCTATGGCTACACCTTC.

The V gene is TRBV10-3, the J gene TRBJ2-2; TRBD1 aligns across 8 bases. This CDR3 is built from 15 residues. V lost 7 bases, J lost 4 bases, and 8 bases stayed unmatched. CDR1 and CDR2 (germline): ENHRY, SYGVKD. In DNA form, the CDR3 reads TGTGCCATCACCTCCGGGACAGGCGTCACCGGGGAGCTGTTTTTT. It specifies CAITSGTGVTGELFF.

This clone was recorded a few times. This chain uses TRBV7-2 with TRBJ1-2; no reliable D call. This CDR3 is 11 amino acids long. The germline V gene encodes CDR1 SGHTA and CDR2 FQGNSA. Trimming left V 6 bases short and J 6 bases short, with 8 bases between. The CDR3 loop reads CASRRQNGYTF. The DNA for the CDR3 is TGTGCCAGCAGGAGACAAAATGGCTACACCTTC.

Comment on this clone: Distinct nucleotide sequences in the sample also encode this CDR3. The chain employs TRBV27 and TRBJ2-6; D remains ambiguous. The germline V gene encodes CDR1 MNHEY and CDR2 SMNVEV (reference sequence). This CDR3 is 13 amino acids long. V was pared by 3 bases and J by 1 base, with 1 base between. The CDR3 bases are TGTGCCAGCAGTTTTTCTGGGGCCAACGTCCTGACTTTC. As protein: CASSFSGANVLTF.

This clone has more than one count but fewer than ten. This chain links TRBV29-1 with TRBJ2-1; tentative D call: TRBD2 (7 bases). The V and J ends lost 4 bases and 5 bases respectively, with 18 bases between them. Germline V gene data show CDR1 as SQVTM and CDR2 as ANQGSEA. The CDR3 consists of 15 residues. The chain's CDR3 is CSVATGGALHNEQFF. CDR3 coding DNA: TGCAGCGTTGCCACTGGGGGGGCCCTACACAATGAGCAGTTCTTC.

The rearrangement uses TRBV5-1 and TRBJ2-2; D unresolved. This CDR3 comprises 15 residues. Between the trimmed V and J ends, which lost 4 bases and 6 bases, there was a span of 16 bases. CDR1 and CDR2 (germline): SGHRS, YFSETQ. CDR3 protein: CASSPGWGRAGELFF. As DNA, the CDR3 is TGCGCCAGCAGCCCTGGTTGGGGTCGGGCCGGGGAGCTGTTTTTT. The full variable domain, rest sourced from reference TRBV5-1 and TRBJ2-2, is KAGVTQTPRYLIKTRGQQVTLSCSPISGHRSVSWYQQTPGQGLQFLFEYFSETQRNKGNFPGRFSGRQFSNSRSEMNVSTLELGDSALYLCASSPGWGRAGELFFGEGSRLTVL.

The rearrangement joins TRBV25-1 to TRBJ1-5; D unclear. The CDR3 totals 14 residues. V was pared by 2 bases and J by 1 base, with 6 bases between. Germline CDR1 reads MGHDK; CDR2 reads SYGVNS. The CDR3 DNA is TGTGCCAGCAGTGAACCCGGAAGCAATCAGCCCCAGCATTTT. Its protein is CASSEPGSNQPQHF.

The chain is built from TRBV11-2 and TRBJ2-1; D is undetermined. The V end was cut by 6 bases, the J end by 0 bases, with 9 bases between. In germline, CDR1 is SGHAT, CDR2 FQNNGV. CDR3 length: 14 amino acids. The CDR3 DNA is TGTGCCAGCAGGTCAGCAGGCTCCTACAATGAGCAGTTCTTC. It yields the protein CASRSAGSYNEQFF.

This clone was detected only once. The chain combines TRBV2 with TRBJ2-1; TRBD2 agrees at 9 bases. The germline CDR1 and CDR2 sequences are SNHLY and FYNNEI. V lost 0 bases and J lost 0; bases outside the gene matches: 6. This CDR3 is 18 amino acids long. The CDR3 DNA is TGTGCCAGCAGTGAAGCACCGGCTAGCGGGGCCTCCTACAATGAGCAGTTCTTC. This gives the protein CASSEAPASGASYNEQFF.

The chain carries TRBV20-1 and TRBJ2-2, with D possibly called TRBD1 or TRBD2 (6 bases each). V was shortened by 2 bases and J by 13 bases, with 11 bases between the two germline ends. This CDR3 spans 11 amino acids. Germline CDR1 reads DFQATT; CDR2 reads SNEGSKA (reference sequence). The CDR3 region is CSARIGGPLFF. For the CDR3, the DNA is TGCAGTGCTAGAATAGGGGGGCCGCTGTTTTTT.